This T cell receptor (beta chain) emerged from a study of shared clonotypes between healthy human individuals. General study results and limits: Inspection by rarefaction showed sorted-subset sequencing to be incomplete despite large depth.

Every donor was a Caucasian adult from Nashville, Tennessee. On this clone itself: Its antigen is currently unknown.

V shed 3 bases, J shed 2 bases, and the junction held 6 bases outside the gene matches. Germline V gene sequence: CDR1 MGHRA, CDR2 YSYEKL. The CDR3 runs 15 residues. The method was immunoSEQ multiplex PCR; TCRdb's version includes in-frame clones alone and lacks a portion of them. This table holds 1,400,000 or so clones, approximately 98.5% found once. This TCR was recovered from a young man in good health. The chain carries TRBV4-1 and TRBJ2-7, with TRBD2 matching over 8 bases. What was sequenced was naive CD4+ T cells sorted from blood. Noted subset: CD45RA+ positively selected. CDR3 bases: TGCGCCAGCAGCCACCCGACTAGCGCTACCTACGAGCAGTACTTC. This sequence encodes CASSHPTSATYEQYF.